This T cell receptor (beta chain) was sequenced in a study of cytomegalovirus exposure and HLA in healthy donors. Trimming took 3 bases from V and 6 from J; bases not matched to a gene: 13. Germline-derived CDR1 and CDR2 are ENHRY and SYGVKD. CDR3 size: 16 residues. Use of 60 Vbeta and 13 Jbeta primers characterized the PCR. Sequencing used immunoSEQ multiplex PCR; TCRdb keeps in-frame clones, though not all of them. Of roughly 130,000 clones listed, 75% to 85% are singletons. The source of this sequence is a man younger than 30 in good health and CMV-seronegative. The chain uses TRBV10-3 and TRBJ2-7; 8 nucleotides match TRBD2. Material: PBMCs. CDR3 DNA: TGTGCCATCAGTGATCCCACAGGCGGGGGGCATTGCGAGCAGTACTTC. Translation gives CAISDPTGGGHCEQYF.